These 26 T cell receptor beta chains were sequenced from one sample in a study of cytomegalovirus exposure and HLA in healthy donors. The PCR made use of 60 Vbeta and 13 Jbeta primers. TCRdb's copy holds only in-frame clones and misses some; the assay was immunoSEQ multiplex PCR. The table includes around 190,000 clones, approximately 77% detected once. Sequenced sample: PBMCs. The source is a man aged 35 to 55 in good health and CMV-seropositive.

This clone was found once. The chain carries TRBV5-1 and TRBJ2-3, with 10 bases lining up with TRBD2. The germline gives CDR1 SGHRS, CDR2 YFSETQ. Losses at the gene ends were 4 bases for V and 1 base for J; bases not matched to a gene: 6. The CDR3 consists of 16 residues. The CDR3 region is CASSRPLAGGTDTQYF. CDR3 DNA: TGCGCCAGCAGCCGTCCTCTAGCGGGAGGCACAGATACGCAGTATTTT.

This clone has only one observation. CDR3 bases: TGTGCCAGCAGTCTAGCGGACGAGCAGTACTTC. Translated, it gives CASSLADEQYF. The chain uses TRBV6-5 and TRBJ2-5, with 7 bases matching TRBD2. The J call may be faulty, since TRBJ2-7 better matches the DNA end. Per germline, CDR1 MNHEY and CDR2 SVGAGI. The CDR3 consists of 11 residues.

The chain uses TRBV6-1 and TRBJ2-7, with unresolved D. Germline values: CDR1 MNHNS, CDR2 SASEGT. Trimming removed 7 bases at V and 7 bases at J, with 17 bases between. The CDR3 is made up of 13 amino acids. This CDR3 is CASKELDLSEQYF. The CDR3 DNA is TGTGCCAGCAAGGAACTCGACTTGAGTGAGCAGTACTTC.

This chain connects TRBV5-1 to TRBJ2-1; TRBD1 aligns across 7 bases. CDR3 length equals 15 residues. V lost 0 bases to trimming and J lost 4 bases; unmatched junction nucleotides: 4. Germline lookup yields CDR1 SGHRS and CDR2 YFSETQ. CDR3 DNA: TGCGCCAGCAGCTTGGTAGGGACAGAATACAATGAGCAGTTCTTC. This codes for CASSLVGTEYNEQFF.

The gene calls are TRBV10-3 and TRBJ2-1; D possibly corresponds to TRBD1 (5 bases). The CDR3 consists of 15 residues. The germline V and J ends were trimmed by 0 bases and 4 bases, with 10 bases remaining between them. CDR1 and CDR2 from the germline V gene are ENHRY and SYGVKD. The CDR3 sequence is CAISESTVLYNEQFF. Here the CDR3 DNA reads TGTGCCATCAGTGAGTCGACAGTACTTTACAATGAGCAGTTCTTC.

V is TRBV14 and J is TRBJ1-2; D call uncertain. V was cut by 2 bases and J by 0 bases, with 10 bases left in between. Germline V gives CDR1 SGHDN, CDR2 FVKESK. The CDR3 extends over 15 amino acids. The CDR3 loop reads CASSQTQLANYGYTF. The CDR3 nucleotides read TGTGCCAGCAGCCAAACACAGTTAGCTAACTATGGCTACACCTTC.

J is TRBJ2-7 and V is TRBV18; 7 bases are shared with TRBD2. V lost 3 bases to trimming and J lost 2 bases; unmatched junction nucleotides: 10. Per germline, CDR1 KGHSH and CDR2 LQKENI. The CDR3 runs 16 residues. The CDR3 loop reads CASSPVGGIDTYEQYF. The CDR3, as DNA: TGTGCCAGCTCACCCGTGGGAGGGATCGACACCTACGAGCAGTACTTC.

This chain joins TRBV28 and TRBJ2-1; D unclear. Between the trimmed V and J ends, which lost 3 bases and 4 bases, there was a span of 16 bases. There are 16 residues in the CDR3. Germline loops: CDR1 MDHEN, CDR2 SYDVKM. CDR3 bases: TGTGCCAGCAGTTTTGGGCGTCGGCAGGCATACAATGAGCAGTTCTTC. It yields the protein CASSFGRRQAYNEQFF.

This clone appeared a single time. V is TRBV11-2 and J is TRBJ2-7; 8 positions agree with TRBD1. The germline CDR1 and CDR2 sequences are SGHAT and FQNNGV. V shed 5 bases, J shed 5 bases, and the junction held 11 bases outside the gene matches. The CDR3 spans 15 residues. The chain's CDR3 is CASSPATGVSDEQYF. Here the CDR3 DNA reads TGTGCCAGCAGCCCCGCGACAGGGGTCTCAGACGAGCAGTACTTC.

The rearrangement joins TRBV10-3 to TRBJ2-3; 12 positions agree with TRBD2. The CDR3 has 17 amino acids. CDR1 and CDR2 (germline): ENHRY, SYGVKD. V was clipped by 3 bases and J by 1 base; unmatched bases: 5. CDR3 residues: CAISDPSGGAGTDTQYF. In DNA, the CDR3 is TGTGCCATCAGTGATCCTAGCGGGGGGGCAGGCACAGATACGCAGTATTTT.

This clone has just one count. The chain recombines TRBV4-1 with TRBJ2-1, with 10 bases fitting TRBD1. From germline, CDR1 is MGHRA and CDR2 YSYEKL. Trimming cost V 0 bases and J 4 bases; bases outside gene matches: 0. CDR3 length: 15 residues. The CDR3 region has the DNA TGCGCCAGCAGCCAAGAGGGACAGGGGTACAATGAGCAGTTCTTC. Residues: CASSQEGQGYNEQFF.

The chain links TRBV4-3 to TRBJ1-4, with 7 bases matching TRBD1. V lost 0 bases to trimming and J lost 0 bases; unmatched junction nucleotides: 10. Germline lookup yields CDR1 LGHNA and CDR2 YSLEER. This CDR3 is 19 amino acids long. The CDR3, as DNA: TGCGCCAGCAGCCAAGATAGGAACAGGGGCCTTGCAACTAATGAAAAACTGTTTTTT. Translation gives CASSQDRNRGLATNEKLFF.

This rearrangement joins TRBV4-1 to TRBJ2-3; TRBD1 is a possible D gene (6 bases). The ends were cut back, 1 base at V and 4 bases at J, with 9 bases in the middle. This CDR3 contains 14 residues. Looked up from germline, CDR1 is MGHRA and CDR2 is YSYEKL. The CDR3: CASSQGTEPDTQYF. The DNA for the CDR3 is TGCGCCAGCAGCCAAGGGACAGAACCAGATACGCAGTATTTT.

The chain combines TRBV30 with TRBJ2-2; 10 nucleotides align to TRBD2. The germline V gene encodes CDR1 GTSNPN and CDR2 SVGIG (reference sequence). This CDR3 has 16 residues. V was pared by 0 bases and J by 3 bases, with 4 bases of the junction left unmatched. The CDR3 region is CAWSVLSGRDTGELFF. The CDR3 DNA is TGTGCCTGGAGTGTACTCAGCGGGAGGGACACCGGGGAGCTGTTTTTT.

This chain uses TRBV6-5 with TRBJ1-2, with unresolved D. This CDR3 has 14 residues. Germline CDR1 is MNHEY and CDR2 is SVGAGI. The V end lost 4 bases, the J end lost 6 bases, and 15 bases lay between the germline ends. CDR3: CASSSIEGWNGYTF. In DNA form, the CDR3 reads TGTGCCAGCAGTTCGATCGAGGGATGGAATGGCTACACCTTC.

This chain links TRBV15 with TRBJ1-3; D unclear. Trimming removed 4 bases at V and 6 bases at J, with 13 bases between. Germline CDR1 is LNHNV and CDR2 is YYDKDF (reference sequence). This CDR3 is built from 14 residues. CDR3 sequence (DNA): TGTGCCACCAGCATAGCCGGGGTGATAAACACCATATATTTT. Translating it yields CATSIAGVINTIYF.

The chain is built from TRBV19 and TRBJ2-3; TRBD2 is a possible D gene (6 bases). V was clipped by 1 base and J by 0 bases, with 11 bases between them. The CDR3 is 16 residues long. Germline lookup yields CDR1 LNHDA and CDR2 SQIVND (reference sequence). The chain's CDR3 is CASSIARGGSTDTQYF. The CDR3 nucleotides read TGTGCCAGTAGTATAGCTCGCGGAGGGAGCACAGATACGCAGTATTTT.

With regard to this clone: The germline gene is not matched at one end of the junction; a read error may be the cause. The chain links TRBV4-1 to TRBJ2-3; perhaps TRBD2 as D (5 bases). The CDR3 loop spans 18 amino acids. The germline CDR1 and CDR2 sequences are MGHRA and YSYEKL. The CDR3 sequence is CASTQEGWLERGTDTQYF. The CDR3 DNA reads TGCGCCAGCACCCAAGAGGGTTGGCTAGAGAGGGGCACAGATACGCAGTATTTT.

The genes are TRBV7-2 and TRBJ1-5; 11 bases align to TRBD1. The J segment lost 7 bases and the V segment lost 7 bases, leaving 6 bases of the junction unmatched. Germline CDR1 reads SGHTA; CDR2 reads FQGNSA. The CDR3 loop spans 14 amino acids. The CDR3: CASTIGTGGQPQHF. CDR3 coding DNA: TGTGCCAGCACCATAGGGACAGGGGGACAGCCCCAGCATTTT.

In its sample, this clone was seen once. The chain carries TRBV5-4 and TRBJ1-3; possibly TRBD1 for D (6 bases). This CDR3 is built from 16 residues. CDR1 is SGHNT, CDR2 YYREEE, per germline (reference sequence). The V gene lost 4 bases and the J gene lost 0 bases, with 14 bases spanning the gap. CDR3: CASSPGHQSSGNTIYF. As DNA, the CDR3 is TGTGCCAGCAGCCCGGGACATCAGAGCTCTGGAAACACCATATATTTT.

This chain links TRBV2 with TRBJ1-2; D might be TRBD1 (5 bases). This CDR3 has 16 residues. The V gene lost 2 bases and the J gene lost 4 bases, with 17 bases spanning the gap. Germline values: CDR1 SNHLY, CDR2 FYNNEI. The DNA of the CDR3 is TGTGCCAGCAGTGAACAGGGCCCGAATTCAGGCTATGGCTACACCTTC. This sequence encodes CASSEQGPNSGYGYTF.

V and J are TRBV16 and TRBJ1-5; 7 bases agree with TRBD1. The J segment lost 4 bases and the V segment lost 1 base, leaving 7 bases of the junction unmatched. Germline CDR1 is KGHSY and CDR2 is FQNENV. The CDR3 is 16 amino acids. CDR3 coding DNA: TGTGCCAGCAGCCAATTGGTCGGGACAGTAAATCAGCCCCAGCATTTT. Translation: CASSQLVGTVNQPQHF.

This rearrangement joins TRBV5-1 to TRBJ2-2, with TRBD2 matching 10 bases. Germline V CDR1 and CDR2: SGHRS, YFSETQ. This CDR3 comprises 14 residues. Trimming took 6 bases from V and 9 from J; bases not matched to a gene: 8. As DNA, the CDR3 is TGCGCCAGCACTGGGCTAGCGGGAGCCTGGGAGCTGTTTTTT. It encodes CASTGLAGAWELFF.

CDR3 amino acids: CASSSQGKVDNQPQHF. CDR3 nucleotides: TGTGCCAGTAGTTCACAGGGGAAGGTTGACAATCAGCCCCAGCATTTT. This chain joins TRBV19 and TRBJ1-5, with TRBD1 identical over 7 bases. The CDR3 runs 16 residues. Germline V lookup: CDR1 LNHDA, CDR2 SQIVND (reference sequence). Trimming took 5 bases from V and 3 from J; bases not matched to a gene: 10.

The chain carries TRBV29-1 and TRBJ1-1, with a tentative D call TRBD1 (6 bases). V gave up 7 bases and J gave up 3 bases, with 18 bases separating them. The CDR3 runs to 14 residues. The germline V gene has CDR1 SQVTM and CDR2 ANQGSEA. CDR3 residues: CSAGAGGADTEAFF. The CDR3 nucleotides read TGCAGCGCCGGGGCGGGGGGGGCGGACACTGAAGCTTTCTTT.

This chain uses TRBV2 with TRBJ2-1; 8 bases agree with TRBD1. CDR1 and CDR2 (germline): SNHLY, FYNNEI. The V and J ends lost 4 bases and 7 bases, in that order; junction bases with no gene match: 9. CDR3 length: 15 residues. The CDR3 nucleotides read TGTGCCAGCAGTGGCCGGCAGGGGGCCCCAAATGAGCAGTTCTTC. Protein product: CASSGRQGAPNEQFF.